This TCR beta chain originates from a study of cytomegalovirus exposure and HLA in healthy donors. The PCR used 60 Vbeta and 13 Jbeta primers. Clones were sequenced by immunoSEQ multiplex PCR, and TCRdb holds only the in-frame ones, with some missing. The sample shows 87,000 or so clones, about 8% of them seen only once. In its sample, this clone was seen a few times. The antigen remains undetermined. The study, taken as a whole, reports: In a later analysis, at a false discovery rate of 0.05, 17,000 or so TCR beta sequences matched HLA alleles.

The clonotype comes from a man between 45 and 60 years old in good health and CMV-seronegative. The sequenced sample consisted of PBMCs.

The CDR3, as DNA: TGTGCCAGTAGTATAGGGGCAACTCAGCCCCAGCATTTT. As protein: CASSIGATQPQHF. The genes are TRBV19 and TRBJ1-5; D remains ambiguous. The CDR3 has 13 amino acids. Trimming took off 1 base at V and 6 bases at J, with 7 bases between the two ends. The germline CDR1 and CDR2 sequences are LNHDA and SQIVND (reference sequence).